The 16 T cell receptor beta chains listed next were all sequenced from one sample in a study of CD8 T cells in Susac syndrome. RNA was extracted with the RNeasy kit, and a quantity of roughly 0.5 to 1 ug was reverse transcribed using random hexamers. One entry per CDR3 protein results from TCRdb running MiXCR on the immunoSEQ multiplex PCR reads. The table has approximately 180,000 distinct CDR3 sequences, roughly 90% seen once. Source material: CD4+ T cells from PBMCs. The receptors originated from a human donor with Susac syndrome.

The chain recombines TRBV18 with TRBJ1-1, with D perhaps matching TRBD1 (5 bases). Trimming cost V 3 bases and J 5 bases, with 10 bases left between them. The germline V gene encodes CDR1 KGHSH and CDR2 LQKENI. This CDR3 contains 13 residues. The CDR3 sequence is CASSPTEGTEAFF. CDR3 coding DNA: TGTGCCAGCTCACCGACGGAGGGGACTGAAGCTTTCTTT.

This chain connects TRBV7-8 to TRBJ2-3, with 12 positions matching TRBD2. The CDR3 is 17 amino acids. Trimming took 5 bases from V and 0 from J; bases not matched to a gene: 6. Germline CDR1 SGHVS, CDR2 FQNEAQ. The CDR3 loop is CASSPRGTSGSTDTQYF. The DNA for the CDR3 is TGTGCCAGCAGCCCTAGGGGGACTAGCGGGAGCACAGATACGCAGTATTTT.

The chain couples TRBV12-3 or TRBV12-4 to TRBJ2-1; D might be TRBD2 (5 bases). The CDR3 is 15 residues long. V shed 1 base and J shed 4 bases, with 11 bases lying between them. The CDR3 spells CASSLGGSAYNEQFF. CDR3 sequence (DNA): TGTGCCAGCAGTTTAGGAGGGTCGGCGTACAATGAGCAGTTCTTC.

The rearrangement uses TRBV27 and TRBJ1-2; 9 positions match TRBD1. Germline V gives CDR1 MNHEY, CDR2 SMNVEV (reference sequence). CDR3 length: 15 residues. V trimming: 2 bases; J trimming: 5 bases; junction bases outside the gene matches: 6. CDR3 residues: CASSLRTGAGYGYTF. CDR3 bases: TGTGCCAGCAGTTTAAGGACAGGGGCGGGATATGGCTACACCTTC.

CDR3 sequence: CASSPTRGRNIQYF. CDR3 DNA sequence: TGTGCCAGCAGCCCAACACGGGGCAGGAACATTCAGTACTTC. V is TRBV3-1 and J is TRBJ2-4; possibly TRBD1 or TRBD2 for D (5 bases each). Trimming took 4 bases from V and 7 from J, leaving 14 bases between them. The germline V gene encodes CDR1 LGHDT and CDR2 YNNKEL (reference sequence). The length of the CDR3 is 14 residues.

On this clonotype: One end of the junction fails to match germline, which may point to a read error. The CDR3 sequence: CASGLGGYGYTF. CDR3 coding DNA: TGTGCCAGCGGCTTGGGGGGCTATGGCTACACCTTC. V usage is TRBV5-6 and J usage is TRBJ1-2, with D perhaps TRBD1 (5 bases). CDR1 is SGHDT and CDR2 is YYEEEE in the germline V gene. The CDR3 is made up of 12 amino acids.

The CDR3 DNA reads TGTGCCAGCAGCTTAAATTCCGGGACAGCCACTTCTGGGGCCAACGTCCTGACTTTC. It translates to CASSLNSGTATSGANVLTF. The chain is built from TRBV11-2 and TRBJ2-6, with 7 bases lining up with TRBD1. The germline CDR1 and CDR2 sequences are SGHAT and FQNNGV. J lost 1 base, V lost 2 bases, and 11 bases had no gene match. This CDR3 contains 19 residues.

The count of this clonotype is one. The CDR3 here is CSAHIRALGETQYF. CDR3 bases: TGCAGTGCCCACATACGAGCTTTGGGGGAGACCCAGTACTTC. This rearrangement joins TRBV20-1 to TRBJ2-5; D not certain. V shed 6 bases and J shed 5 bases, with 19 bases lying between them. CDR1 and CDR2 (germline): DFQATT, SNEGSKA (reference sequence). The CDR3 is 14 amino acids.

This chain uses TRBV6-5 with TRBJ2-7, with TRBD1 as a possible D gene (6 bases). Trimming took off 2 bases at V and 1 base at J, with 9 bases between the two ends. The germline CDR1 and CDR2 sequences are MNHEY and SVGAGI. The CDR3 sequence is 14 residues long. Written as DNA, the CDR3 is TGTGCCAGCAGTTACGGAGGACAGTCCTACGAGCAGTACTTC. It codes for CASSYGGQSYEQYF.

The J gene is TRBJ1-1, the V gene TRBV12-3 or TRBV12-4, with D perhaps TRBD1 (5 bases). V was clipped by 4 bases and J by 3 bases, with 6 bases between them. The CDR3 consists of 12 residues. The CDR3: CASSSGYTEAFF. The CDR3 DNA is TGTGCCAGCAGTTCAGGGTACACTGAAGCTTTCTTT.

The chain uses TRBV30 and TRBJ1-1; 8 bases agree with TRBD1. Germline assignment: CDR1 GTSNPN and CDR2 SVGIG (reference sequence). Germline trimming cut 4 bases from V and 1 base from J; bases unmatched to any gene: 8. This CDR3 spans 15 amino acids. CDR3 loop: CAWNGQGVSNTEAFF. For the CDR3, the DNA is TGTGCCTGGAACGGACAGGGTGTTTCGAACACTGAAGCTTTCTTT.

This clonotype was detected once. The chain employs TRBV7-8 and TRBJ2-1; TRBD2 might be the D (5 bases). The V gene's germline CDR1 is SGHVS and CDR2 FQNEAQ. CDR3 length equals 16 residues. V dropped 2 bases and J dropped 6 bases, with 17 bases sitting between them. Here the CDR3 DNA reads TGTGCCAGCAGCTTATTATTGGGTGGAGAGGGCAATGAGCAGTTCTTC. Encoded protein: CASSLLLGGEGNEQFF.

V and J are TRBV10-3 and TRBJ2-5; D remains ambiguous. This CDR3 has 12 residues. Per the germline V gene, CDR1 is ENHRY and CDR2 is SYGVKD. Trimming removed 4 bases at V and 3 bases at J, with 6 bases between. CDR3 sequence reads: CAISGFEETQYF. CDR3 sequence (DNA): TGTGCCATCAGTGGATTTGAAGAGACCCAGTACTTC.

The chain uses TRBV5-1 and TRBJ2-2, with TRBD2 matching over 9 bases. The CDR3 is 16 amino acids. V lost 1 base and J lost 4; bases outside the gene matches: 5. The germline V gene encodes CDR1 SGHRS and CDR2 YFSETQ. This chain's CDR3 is CASSLKAGGPTGELFF. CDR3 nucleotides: TGCGCCAGCAGCTTGAAAGCGGGGGGCCCCACCGGGGAGCTGTTTTTT.

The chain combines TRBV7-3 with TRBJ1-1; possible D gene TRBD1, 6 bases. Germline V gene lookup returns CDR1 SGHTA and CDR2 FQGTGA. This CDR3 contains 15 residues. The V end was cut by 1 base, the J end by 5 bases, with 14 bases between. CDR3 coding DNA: TGTGCCAGCAGCTTAAGTGGAGGGGGGCGAACTGAAGCTTTCTTT. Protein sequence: CASSLSGGGRTEAFF. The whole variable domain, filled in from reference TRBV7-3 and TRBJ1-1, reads GAGVSQTPSNKVTEKGKYVELRCDPISGHTALYWYRQSLGQGPEFLIYFQGTGAADDSGLPNDRFFAVRPEGSVSTLKIQRTERGDSAVYLCASSLSGGGRTEAFFGQGTRLTVV.

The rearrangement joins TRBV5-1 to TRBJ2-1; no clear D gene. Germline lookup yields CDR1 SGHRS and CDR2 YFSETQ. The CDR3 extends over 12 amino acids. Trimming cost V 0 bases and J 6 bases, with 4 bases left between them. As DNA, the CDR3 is TGCGCCAGCAGCTTGGGGTTCAATGAGCAGTTCTTC. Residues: CASSLGFNEQFF.